This TCR beta chain was found in a study of T cells in Graves' hyperthyroidism and ophthalmopathy. Study in general: Peripheral blood collection took place at initial diagnosis, before any treatment.

There were TCR beta CDR3 regions amplified from RNA transcripts. First-round RT-PCR targeting the TCR CDR3 was performed with the HTBI primer set. TCRdb reprocessed the multiplex PCR reads via MiXCR and lists one record per CDR3 protein. The table has 250,000 or so distinct CDR3 sequences, roughly 15% seen once. The V and J ends lost 8 bases and 0 bases, in that order; junction bases with no gene match: 1. The CDR3 has 13 amino acids. Germline CDR1 SGHTA, CDR2 FQGTGA. This clonotype was counted at least ten times. The sequencing input was blood. The chain combines TRBV7-3 with TRBJ2-7; 10 bases line up with TRBD2. This receptor was identified in a woman in her forties or fifties with Graves' hyperthyroidism that later progressed to Graves' ophthalmopathy. This chain's CDR3 is CASGLAASYEQYF. DNA for the CDR3: TGTGCCAGCGGACTAGCGGCCTCCTACGAGCAGTACTTC.